This T cell receptor beta chain was recovered during a study of CD8+ T cells in alopecia areata. The CDR3 length is 21 residues. The germline V gene has CDR1 MNHEY and CDR2 SMNVEV (reference sequence). V lost 5 bases and J lost 4; bases outside the gene matches: 26. Sequencing templates came from extracted RNA that was reverse transcribed into cDNA. TCRdb keeps only in-frame clones here, not all; method: immunoSEQ multiplex PCR. This table holds roughly 110,000 clones, 84% found once. To note about this clone: Its specificity is not known.

The treatment here: oral pan-JAK inhibitor, 5-10 mg twice daily. Both peripheral blood and punch biopsies of lesional scalp skin were obtained from patients who had alopecia areata. Study-wide findings and caveats: Besides other cells, scalp samples also yield sequences of resident alphabeta T cells from normal skin. During tofacitinib treatment, many expanded lesional clones remained in scalp and blood. Having one nonresponder leaves uncertain how baseline CD8+ expansion relates to response.

The source material was CD8+ T cells sorted from blood, sampled at week 24, from a patient treated with tofacitinib. The chain combines TRBV27 with TRBJ2-3, with 8 bases identical to TRBD2. The sequence was obtained from a human donor with alopecia areata. The CDR3 nucleotides are TGTGCCAGCAGTCCCACGTTTTCCGCGGGGGGCTATTTTGGTGATTCAGATACGCAGTATTTT. As protein: CASSPTFSAGGYFGDSDTQYF.